Presented here are 6 T cell receptor beta chains from one specimen sequenced in a study of blood T cell repertoires in COVID-19. The protocol was immunoSEQ multiplex PCR, while the TCRdb copy is restricted to in-frame clones and leaves out a portion. The table has some 150,000 clones, roughly 79% seen once. What was sequenced was peripheral blood. The receptors come from a human donor with acute or convalescent COVID-19. The donor label of this sample is uncertain.

This clone was detected once. V is TRBV18 and J is TRBJ2-7; weak D call: TRBD2 (6 bases). There are 14 residues in the CDR3. The V gene's germline CDR1 is KGHSH and CDR2 LQKENI. Trimming took 3 bases from V and 2 from J, leaving 11 bases between them. CDR3 DNA sequence: TGTGCCAGCTCACCCCGGGAGTTAACCTACGAGCAGTACTTC. Its protein product is CASSPRELTYEQYF.

This chain links TRBV12-3 or TRBV12-4 with TRBJ2-7; D is perhaps TRBD1 (5 bases). The CDR3 consists of 13 residues. V lost 5 bases, J lost 6 bases, and 14 bases lay in between. CDR3 coding DNA: TGTGCCAGCAGTCAGGGTCAGTACGGCGAGCAGTACTTC. This gives the protein CASSQGQYGEQYF.

This clone was seen only a few times. V is TRBV7-9 and J is TRBJ2-3; 10 positions agree with TRBD2. Trimming removed 4 bases from V and 1 base from J; junction bases left unmatched: 8. The CDR3 is 17 residues long. Germline V gene data show CDR1 as SEHNR and CDR2 as FQNEAQ (reference sequence). The CDR3 coding sequence is TGTGCCAGCAGCTCCCGAGGAACTAGCGGGGGCACAGATACGCAGTATTTT. As protein: CASSSRGTSGGTDTQYF.

The genes are TRBV5-4 and TRBJ1-2; D uncertain. Trimming stripped 0 bases from V and 5 bases from J, with 8 bases between. The V gene's germline CDR1 is SGHNT and CDR2 YYREEE (reference sequence). The CDR3 runs 13 residues. The CDR3 DNA reads TGTGCCAGCAGCTTGGAAACAGCATATGGCTACACCTTC. Translation gives CASSLETAYGYTF.

The chain links TRBV7-9 to TRBJ1-4; no definite D call. The CDR3 runs to 15 residues. The V end lost 3 bases, the J end lost 0 bases, and 8 bases lay between the germline ends. Per the germline V gene, CDR1 is SEHNR and CDR2 is FQNEAQ (reference sequence). For the CDR3, the DNA is TGTGCCAGCAGCTTGGGAGAAACAACTAATGAAAAACTGTTTTTT. This encodes CASSLGETTNEKLFF.

The sample holds a few counts of this clone. The chain uses TRBV6-2 or TRBV6-3 and TRBJ2-7; D not resolved. The CDR3 has 12 amino acids. Trimming took 6 bases from V and 5 from J, leaving 11 bases between them. CDR1 and CDR2 (germline): MNHEY, SVGEGT. CDR3 bases: TGTGCCAGCAGCGAACCGAGGAACGAGCAGTACGTC. Encoded protein: CASSEPRNEQYV.